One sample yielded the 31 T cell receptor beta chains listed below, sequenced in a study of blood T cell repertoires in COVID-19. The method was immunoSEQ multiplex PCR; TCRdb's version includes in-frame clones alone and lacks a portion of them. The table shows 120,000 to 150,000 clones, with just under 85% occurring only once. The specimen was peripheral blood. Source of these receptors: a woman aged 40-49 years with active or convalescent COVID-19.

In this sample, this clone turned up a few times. The CDR3 DNA sequence: TGTGCCAGCAGCCGGGGGGAAAGTAGCAATCAGCCCCAGCATTTT. It codes for CASSRGESSNQPQHF. The J gene is TRBJ1-5, the V gene TRBV7-9, with TRBD1 as a possible D gene (5 bases). Trimming stripped 5 bases from V and 0 bases from J, with 11 bases between. Looked up from germline, CDR1 is SEHNR and CDR2 is FQNEAQ (reference sequence). CDR3 length: 15 amino acids.

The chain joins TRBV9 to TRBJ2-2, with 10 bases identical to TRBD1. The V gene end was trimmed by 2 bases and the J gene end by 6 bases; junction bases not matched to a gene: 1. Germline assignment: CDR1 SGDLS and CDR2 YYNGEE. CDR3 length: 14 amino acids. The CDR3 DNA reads TGTGCCAGCAGCGTGACAGGGGGCCCCGGGGAGCTGTTTTTT. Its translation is CASSVTGGPGELFF.

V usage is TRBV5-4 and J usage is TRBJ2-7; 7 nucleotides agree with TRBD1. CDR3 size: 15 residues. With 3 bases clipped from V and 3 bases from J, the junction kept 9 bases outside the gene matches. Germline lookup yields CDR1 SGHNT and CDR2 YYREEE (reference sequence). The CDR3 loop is CASSSQRDSIYEQYF. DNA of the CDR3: TGTGCCAGCAGCTCGCAAAGGGACAGTATCTACGAGCAGTACTTC. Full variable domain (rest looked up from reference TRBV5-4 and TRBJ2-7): ETGVTQSPTHLIKTRGQQVTLRCSSQSGHNTVSWYQQALGQGPQFIFQYYREEENGRGNFPPRFSGLQFPNYSSELNVNALELDDSALYLCASSSQRDSIYEQYFGPGTRLTVT.

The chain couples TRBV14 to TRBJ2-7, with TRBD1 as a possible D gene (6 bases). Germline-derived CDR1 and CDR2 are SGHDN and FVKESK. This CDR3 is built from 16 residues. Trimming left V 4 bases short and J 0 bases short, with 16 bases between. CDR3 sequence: CASSRHSGVSSYEQYF. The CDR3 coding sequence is TGTGCCAGCAGCCGCCATTCAGGGGTGAGCTCCTACGAGCAGTACTTC.

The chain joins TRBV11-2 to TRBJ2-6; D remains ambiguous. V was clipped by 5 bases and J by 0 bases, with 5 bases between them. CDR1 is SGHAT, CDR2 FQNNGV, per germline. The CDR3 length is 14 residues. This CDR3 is CASSPLSGANVLTF. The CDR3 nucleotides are TGTGCCAGCAGCCCCCTCTCTGGGGCCAACGTCCTGACTTTC.

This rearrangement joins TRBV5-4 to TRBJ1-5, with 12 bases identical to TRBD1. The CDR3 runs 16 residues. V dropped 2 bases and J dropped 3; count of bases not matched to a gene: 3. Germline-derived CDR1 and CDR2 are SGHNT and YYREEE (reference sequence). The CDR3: CASSFGTGGINQPQHF. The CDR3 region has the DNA TGTGCCAGCAGCTTCGGGACAGGGGGCATCAATCAGCCCCAGCATTTT.

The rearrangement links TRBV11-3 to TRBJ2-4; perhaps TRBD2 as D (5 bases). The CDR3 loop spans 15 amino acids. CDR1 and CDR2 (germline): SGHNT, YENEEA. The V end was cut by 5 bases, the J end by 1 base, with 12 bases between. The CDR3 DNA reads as TGTGCCAGCAGCCGGGGAGTTGGGGCCAAAAACATTCAGTACTTC. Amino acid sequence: CASSRGVGAKNIQYF.

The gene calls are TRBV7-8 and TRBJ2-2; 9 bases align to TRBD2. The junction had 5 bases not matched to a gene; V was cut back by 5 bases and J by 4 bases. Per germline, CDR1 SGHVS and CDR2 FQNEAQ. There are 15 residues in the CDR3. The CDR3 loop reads CASSPGTSSTGELFF. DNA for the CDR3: TGTGCCAGCAGCCCCGGGACTAGCAGCACCGGGGAGCTGTTTTTT.

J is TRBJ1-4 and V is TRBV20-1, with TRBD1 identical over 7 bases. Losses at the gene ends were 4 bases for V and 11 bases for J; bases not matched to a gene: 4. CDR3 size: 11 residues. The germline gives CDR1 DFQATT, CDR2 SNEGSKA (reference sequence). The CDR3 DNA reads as TGCAGTGCTAAAAAGGACAGGAAACTGTTTTTT. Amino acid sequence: CSAKKDRKLFF.

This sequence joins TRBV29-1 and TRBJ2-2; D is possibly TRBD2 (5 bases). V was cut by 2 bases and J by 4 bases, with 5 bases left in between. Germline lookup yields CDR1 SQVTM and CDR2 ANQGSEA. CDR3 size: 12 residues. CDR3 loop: CSVERGTGELFF. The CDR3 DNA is TGCAGCGTTGAACGGGGCACCGGGGAGCTGTTTTTT.

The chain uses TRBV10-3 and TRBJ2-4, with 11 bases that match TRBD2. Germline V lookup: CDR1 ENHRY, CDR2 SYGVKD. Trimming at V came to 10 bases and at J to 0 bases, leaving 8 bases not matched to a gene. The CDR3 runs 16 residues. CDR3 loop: CANSGRGILAKNIQYF. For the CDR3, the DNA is TGTGCCAATAGCGGGAGGGGGATACTAGCCAAAAACATTCAGTACTTC.

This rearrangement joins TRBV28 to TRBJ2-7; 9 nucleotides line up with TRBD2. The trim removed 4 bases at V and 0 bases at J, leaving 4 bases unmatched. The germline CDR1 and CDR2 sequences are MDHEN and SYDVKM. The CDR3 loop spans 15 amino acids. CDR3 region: CASSSYSGSSYEQYF. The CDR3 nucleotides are TGTGCCAGCAGTTCGTATAGCGGGAGCTCCTACGAGCAGTACTTC.

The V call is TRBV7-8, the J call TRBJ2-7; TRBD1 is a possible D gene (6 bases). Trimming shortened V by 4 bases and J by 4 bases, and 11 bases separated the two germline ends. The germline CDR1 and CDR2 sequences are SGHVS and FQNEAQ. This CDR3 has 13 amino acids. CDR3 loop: CASSSAQGYEQYF. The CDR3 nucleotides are TGTGCCAGCAGCTCAGCACAGGGATACGAGCAGTACTTC.

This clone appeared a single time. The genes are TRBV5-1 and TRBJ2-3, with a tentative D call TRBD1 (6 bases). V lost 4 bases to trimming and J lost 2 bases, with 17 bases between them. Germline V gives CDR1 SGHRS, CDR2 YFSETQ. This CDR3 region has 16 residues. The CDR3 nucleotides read TGCGCCAGCAGCCCCTGGACAGTGGGTCCCACAGATACGCAGTATTTT. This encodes CASSPWTVGPTDTQYF.

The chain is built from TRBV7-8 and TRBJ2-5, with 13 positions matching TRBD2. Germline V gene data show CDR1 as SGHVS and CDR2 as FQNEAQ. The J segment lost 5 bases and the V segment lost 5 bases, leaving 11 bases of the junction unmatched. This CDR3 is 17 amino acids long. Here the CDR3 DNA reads TGTGCCAGCAGCCCCCGACTAGCGGGAGGCGAGAGGGAGACCCAGTACTTC. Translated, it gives CASSPRLAGGERETQYF.

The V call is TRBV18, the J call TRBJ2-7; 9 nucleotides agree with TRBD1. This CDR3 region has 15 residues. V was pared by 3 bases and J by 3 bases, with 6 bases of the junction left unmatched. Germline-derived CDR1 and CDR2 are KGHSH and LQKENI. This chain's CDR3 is CASSPFMDRGYEQYF. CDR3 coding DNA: TGTGCCAGCTCACCTTTTATGGACAGGGGCTACGAGCAGTACTTC.

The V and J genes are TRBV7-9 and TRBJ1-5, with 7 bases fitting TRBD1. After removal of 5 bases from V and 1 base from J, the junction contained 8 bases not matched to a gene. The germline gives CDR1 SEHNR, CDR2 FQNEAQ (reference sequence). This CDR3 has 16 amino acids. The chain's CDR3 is CASSPTGTASNQPQHF. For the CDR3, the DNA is TGTGCCAGCAGCCCGACCGGGACAGCGAGCAATCAGCCCCAGCATTTT.

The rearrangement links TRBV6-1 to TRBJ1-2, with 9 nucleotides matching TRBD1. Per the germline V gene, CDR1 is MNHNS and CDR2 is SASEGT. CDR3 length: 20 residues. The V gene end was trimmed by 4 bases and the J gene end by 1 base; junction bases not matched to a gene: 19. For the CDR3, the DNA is TGTGCCAGCAGTGCTCGTCGCTCTTCCGGGACAGGGTCAGTTAACTATGGCTACACCTTC. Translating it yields CASSARRSSGTGSVNYGYTF.

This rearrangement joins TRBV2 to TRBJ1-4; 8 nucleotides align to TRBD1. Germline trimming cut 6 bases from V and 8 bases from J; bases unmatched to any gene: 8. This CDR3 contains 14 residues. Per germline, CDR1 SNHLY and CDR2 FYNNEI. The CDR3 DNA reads TGTGCCAGCAGGCGGGGACAGGTCAAGGAAAAACTGTTTTTT. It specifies CASRRGQVKEKLFF.

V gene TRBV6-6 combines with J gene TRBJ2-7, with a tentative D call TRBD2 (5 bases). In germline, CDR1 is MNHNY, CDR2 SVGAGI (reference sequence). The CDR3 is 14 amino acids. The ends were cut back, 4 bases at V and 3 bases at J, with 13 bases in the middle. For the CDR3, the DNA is TGTGCCAGCAGTTCCGTAGGGAGCGTCTACGAGCAGTACTTC. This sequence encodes CASSSVGSVYEQYF.

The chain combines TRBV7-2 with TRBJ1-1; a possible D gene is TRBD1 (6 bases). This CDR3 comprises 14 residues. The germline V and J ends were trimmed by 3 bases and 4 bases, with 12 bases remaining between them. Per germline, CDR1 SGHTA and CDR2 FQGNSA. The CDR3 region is CASSFSTGSTEAFF. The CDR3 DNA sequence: TGTGCCAGCAGCTTCTCAACAGGGAGCACTGAAGCTTTCTTT.

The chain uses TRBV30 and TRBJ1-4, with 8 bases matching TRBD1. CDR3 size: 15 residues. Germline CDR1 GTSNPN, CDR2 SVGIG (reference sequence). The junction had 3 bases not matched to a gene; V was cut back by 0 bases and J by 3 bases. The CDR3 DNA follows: TGTGCCTGGAGTGTAACAGGGGGGGCTAATGAAAAACTGTTTTTT. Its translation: CAWSVTGGANEKLFF. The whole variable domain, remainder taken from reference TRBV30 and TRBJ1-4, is SQTIHQWPATLVQPVGSPLSLECTVEGTSNPNLYWYRQAAGRGLQLLFYSVGIGQISSEVPQNLSASRPQDRQFILSSKKLLLSDSGFYLCAWSVTGGANEKLFFGSGTQLSVL.

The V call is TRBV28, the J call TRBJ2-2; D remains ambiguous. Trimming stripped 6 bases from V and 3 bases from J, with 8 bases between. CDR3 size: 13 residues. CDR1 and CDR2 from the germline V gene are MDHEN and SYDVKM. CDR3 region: CASSLLHTGELFF. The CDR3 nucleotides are TGTGCCAGCAGCCTCCTCCACACCGGGGAGCTGTTTTTT.

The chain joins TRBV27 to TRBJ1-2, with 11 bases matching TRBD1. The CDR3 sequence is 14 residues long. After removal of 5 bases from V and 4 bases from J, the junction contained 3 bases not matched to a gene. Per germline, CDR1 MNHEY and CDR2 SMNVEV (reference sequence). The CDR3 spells CASSPGQGVYGYTF. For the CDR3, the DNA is TGTGCCAGCAGTCCGGGACAGGGGGTCTATGGCTACACCTTC.

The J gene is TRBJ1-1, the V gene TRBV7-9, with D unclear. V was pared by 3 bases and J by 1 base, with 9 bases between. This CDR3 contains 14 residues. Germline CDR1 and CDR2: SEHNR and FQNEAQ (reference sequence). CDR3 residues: CASSFSHPNTEAFF. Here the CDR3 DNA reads TGTGCCAGCAGCTTTAGTCACCCGAACACTGAAGCTTTCTTT. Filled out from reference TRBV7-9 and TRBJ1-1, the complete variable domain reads DTGVSQNPRHKITKRGQNVTFRCDPISEHNRLYWYRQTLGQGPEFLTYFQNEAQLEKSRLLSDRFSAERPKGSFSTLEIQRTEQGDSAMYLCASSFSHPNTEAFFGQGTRLTVV.

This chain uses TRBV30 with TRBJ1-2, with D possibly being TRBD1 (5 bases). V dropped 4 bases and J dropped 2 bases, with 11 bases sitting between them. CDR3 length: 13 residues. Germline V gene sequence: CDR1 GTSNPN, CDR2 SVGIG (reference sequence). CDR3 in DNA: TGTGCCTGGACGGTGGAGGGGAACTATGGCTACACCTTC. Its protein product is CAWTVEGNYGYTF.

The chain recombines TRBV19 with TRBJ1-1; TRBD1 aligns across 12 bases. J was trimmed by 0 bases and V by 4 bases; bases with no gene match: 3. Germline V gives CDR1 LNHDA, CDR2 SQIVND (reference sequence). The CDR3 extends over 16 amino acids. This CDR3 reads CASSNRDRGLNTEAFF. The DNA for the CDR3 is TGTGCCAGTAGTAACCGGGACAGGGGGCTGAACACTGAAGCTTTCTTT.

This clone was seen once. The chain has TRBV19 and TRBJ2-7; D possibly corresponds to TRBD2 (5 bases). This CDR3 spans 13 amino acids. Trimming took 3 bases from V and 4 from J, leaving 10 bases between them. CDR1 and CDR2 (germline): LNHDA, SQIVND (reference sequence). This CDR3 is CASSIGEGYEQYF. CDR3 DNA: TGTGCCAGTAGTATCGGGGAAGGTTACGAGCAGTACTTC.

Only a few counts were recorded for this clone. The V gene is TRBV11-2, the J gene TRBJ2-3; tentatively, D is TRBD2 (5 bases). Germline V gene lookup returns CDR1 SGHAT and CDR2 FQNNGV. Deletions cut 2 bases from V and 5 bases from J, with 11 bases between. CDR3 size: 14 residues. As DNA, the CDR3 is TGTGCCAGCAGCTTACGTGTCGGAGGAGATACGCAGTATTTT. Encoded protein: CASSLRVGGDTQYF.

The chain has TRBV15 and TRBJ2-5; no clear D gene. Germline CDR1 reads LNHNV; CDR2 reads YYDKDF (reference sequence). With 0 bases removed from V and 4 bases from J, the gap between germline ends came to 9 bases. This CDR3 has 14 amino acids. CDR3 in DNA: TGTGCCACCAGCAGAGATCCCGCCGGAGAGACCCAGTACTTC. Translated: CATSRDPAGETQYF.

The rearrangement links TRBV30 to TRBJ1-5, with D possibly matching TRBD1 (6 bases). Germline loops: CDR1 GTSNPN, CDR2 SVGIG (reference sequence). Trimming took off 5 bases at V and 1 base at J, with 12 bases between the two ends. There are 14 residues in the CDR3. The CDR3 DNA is TGTGCCTGGCGACAGACAGGAAGCAATCAGCCCCAGCATTTT. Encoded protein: CAWRQTGSNQPQHF.